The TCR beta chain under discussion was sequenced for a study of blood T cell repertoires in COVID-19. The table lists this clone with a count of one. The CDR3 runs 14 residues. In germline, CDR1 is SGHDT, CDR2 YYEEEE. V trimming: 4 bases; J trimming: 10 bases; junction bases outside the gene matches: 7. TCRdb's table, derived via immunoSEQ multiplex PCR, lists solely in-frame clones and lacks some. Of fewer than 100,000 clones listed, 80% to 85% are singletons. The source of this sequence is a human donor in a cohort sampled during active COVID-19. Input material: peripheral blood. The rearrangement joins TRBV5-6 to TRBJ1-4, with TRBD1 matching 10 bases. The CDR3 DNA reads TGTGCCAGCAGCCTCCGACAGGGGGCCCCAAAACTGTTTTTT. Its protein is CASSLRQGAPKLFF.